This TCR beta chain is drawn from a study of blood T cell repertoires in COVID-19. Sequencing was performed with immunoSEQ multiplex PCR; in TCRdb, only in-frame clones are kept and a portion is missing. The sample includes about 74,000 clones, more than 75% of them seen just once. The CDR3 is 14 amino acids. V shed 0 bases, J shed 4 bases, and the junction held 0 bases outside the gene matches. Germline CDR1 is LGHNA and CDR2 is YSLEER. The chain has TRBV4-3 and TRBJ1-2; 9 bases align to TRBD1. Sequencing input: peripheral blood. This TCR was recovered from a human donor in a cohort sampled during active COVID-19. The CDR3, as DNA: TGCGCCAGCAGCCAAGAGACAGGGGGCTATGGCTACACCTTC. This translates into CASSQETGGYGYTF.